A single T cell receptor beta chain is shown here with its context. The same CDR3 can be traced to other DNA sequences in this sample. All of the donors resided in Nashville, Tennessee, and each was a Caucasian adult. The investigators split CD4+ cells into a CD45RA+ naive subset and a CD45RA-negative memory subset. The sample is drawn from a study of shared clonotypes between healthy human individuals. Turning to the study itself: The plates for each donor numbered three CD4 naive, three CD4 memory, two CD8 naive and one CD8 memory.

The table came from immunoSEQ multiplex PCR; TCRdb's copy has only in-frame clones and leaves some out. This table holds some 2,500,000 clones, roughly 93% found once. The receptor comes from a man in his late teens or twenties in good health. Some clones in this sample may be carry-over from other donors' samples. Sequenced input: naive CD4+ T cells from PBMCs. Subset described: CD45RA+ positively selected.

The CDR3 sequence: CAWSRGGSQETQYF. The DNA of the CDR3 is TGTGCCTGGAGCCGAGGAGGTAGCCAAGAGACCCAGTACTTC. This chain uses TRBV30 with TRBJ2-5; tentative D call: TRBD2 (5 bases). Germline values: CDR1 GTSNPN, CDR2 SVGIG (reference sequence). The CDR3 has 14 residues. Trimming stripped 3 bases from V and 1 base from J, with 12 bases between.